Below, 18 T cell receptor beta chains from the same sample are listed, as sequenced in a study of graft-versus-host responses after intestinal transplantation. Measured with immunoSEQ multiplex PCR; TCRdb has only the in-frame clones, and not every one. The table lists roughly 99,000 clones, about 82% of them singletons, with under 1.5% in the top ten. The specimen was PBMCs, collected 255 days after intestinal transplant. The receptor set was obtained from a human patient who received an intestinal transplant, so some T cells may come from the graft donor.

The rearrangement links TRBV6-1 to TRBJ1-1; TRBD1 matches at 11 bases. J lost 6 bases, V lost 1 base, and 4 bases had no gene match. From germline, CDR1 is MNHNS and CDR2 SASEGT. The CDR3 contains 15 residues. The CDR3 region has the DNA TGTGCCAGCAGTGAAGGCGTGGGACAGGGGGCTGAAGCTTTCTTT. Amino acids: CASSEGVGQGAEAFF.

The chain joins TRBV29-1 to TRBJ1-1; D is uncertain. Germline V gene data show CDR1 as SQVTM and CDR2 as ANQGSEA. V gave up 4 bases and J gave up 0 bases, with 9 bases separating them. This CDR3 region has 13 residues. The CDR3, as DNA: TGCAGCGTTGTTCGAGGAATGAACACTGAAGCTTTCTTT. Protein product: CSVVRGMNTEAFF.

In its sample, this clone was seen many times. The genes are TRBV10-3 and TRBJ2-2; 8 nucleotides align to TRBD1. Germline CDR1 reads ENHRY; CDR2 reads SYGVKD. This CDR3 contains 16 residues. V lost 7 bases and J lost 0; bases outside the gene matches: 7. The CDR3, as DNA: TGTGCCATCACCGGACAGGGCCTTTCGAACACCGGGGAGCTGTTTTTT. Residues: CAITGQGLSNTGELFF.

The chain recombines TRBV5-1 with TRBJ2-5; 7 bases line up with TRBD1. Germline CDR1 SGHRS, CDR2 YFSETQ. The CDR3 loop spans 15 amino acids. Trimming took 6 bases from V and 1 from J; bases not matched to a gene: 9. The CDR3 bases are TGCGCCAGCAACAGGGGACAGCAATCCCAAGAGACCCAGTACTTC. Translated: CASNRGQQSQETQYF.

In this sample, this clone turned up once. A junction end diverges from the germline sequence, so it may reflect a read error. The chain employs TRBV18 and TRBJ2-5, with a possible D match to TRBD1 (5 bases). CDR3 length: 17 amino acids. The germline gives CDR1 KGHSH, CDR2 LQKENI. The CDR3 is CASSAPLGQVEERTQYF. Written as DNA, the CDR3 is TGTGCCAGCTCAGCACCTCTGGGGCAGGTAGAAGAACGGACCCAGTACTTC.

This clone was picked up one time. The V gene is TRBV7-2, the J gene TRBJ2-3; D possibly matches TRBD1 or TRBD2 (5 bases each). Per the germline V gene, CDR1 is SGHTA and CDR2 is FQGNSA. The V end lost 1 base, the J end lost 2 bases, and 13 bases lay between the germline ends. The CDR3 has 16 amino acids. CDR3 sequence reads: CASSLVSGQYTDTQYF. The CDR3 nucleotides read TGTGCCAGCAGCTTAGTTTCGGGGCAGTACACAGATACGCAGTATTTT.

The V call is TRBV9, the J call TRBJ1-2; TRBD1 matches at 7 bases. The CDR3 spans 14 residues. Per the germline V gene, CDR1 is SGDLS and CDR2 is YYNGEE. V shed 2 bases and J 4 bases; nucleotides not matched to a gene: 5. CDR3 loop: CASSVQDRSYGYTF. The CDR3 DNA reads TGTGCCAGCAGCGTTCAGGACAGGAGCTATGGCTACACCTTC.

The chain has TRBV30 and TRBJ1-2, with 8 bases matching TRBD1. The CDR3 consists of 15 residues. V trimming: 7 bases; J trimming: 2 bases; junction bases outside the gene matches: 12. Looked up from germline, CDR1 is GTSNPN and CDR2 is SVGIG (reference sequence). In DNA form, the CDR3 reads TGTGCCTCACTAACGAGGGCAGGGGGCAACTATGGCTACACCTTC. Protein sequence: CASLTRAGGNYGYTF.

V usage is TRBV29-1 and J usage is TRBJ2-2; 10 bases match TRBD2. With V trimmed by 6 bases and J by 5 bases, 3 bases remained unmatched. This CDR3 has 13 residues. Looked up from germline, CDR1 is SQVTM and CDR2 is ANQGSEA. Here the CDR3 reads CSVTSGDTGELFF. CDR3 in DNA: TGCAGCGTAACTAGCGGGGATACCGGGGAGCTGTTTTTT.

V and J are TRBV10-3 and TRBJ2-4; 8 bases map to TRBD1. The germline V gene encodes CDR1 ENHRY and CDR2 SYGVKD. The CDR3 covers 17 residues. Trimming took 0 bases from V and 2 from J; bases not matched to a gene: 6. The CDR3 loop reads CAISESTGGISKNIQYF. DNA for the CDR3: TGTGCCATCAGTGAGTCAACAGGGGGGATTTCCAAAAACATTCAGTACTTC.

Here the CDR3 DNA reads TGTGCCAGCAGTCCCCGGGGAGACACTGAAGCTTTCTTT. It specifies CASSPRGDTEAFF. The rearrangement uses TRBV2 and TRBJ1-1; D uncertain. Trimming cost V 5 bases and J 3 bases, with 10 bases left between them. The CDR3 extends over 13 amino acids. CDR1 and CDR2 from the germline V gene are SNHLY and FYNNEI.

CDR3: CAWRTIGGGYEQYF. Here the CDR3 DNA reads TGTGCCTGGAGGACCATCGGGGGTGGCTACGAGCAGTACTTC. V and J are TRBV30 and TRBJ2-7; possibly TRBD2 for D (6 bases). V lost 3 bases to trimming and J lost 3 bases, with 15 bases between them. Germline values: CDR1 GTSNPN, CDR2 SVGIG (reference sequence). The CDR3 loop spans 14 amino acids.

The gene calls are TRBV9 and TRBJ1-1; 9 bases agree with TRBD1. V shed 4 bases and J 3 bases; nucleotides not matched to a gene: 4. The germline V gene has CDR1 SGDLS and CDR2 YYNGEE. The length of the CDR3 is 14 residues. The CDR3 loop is CASSFRQGDTEAFF. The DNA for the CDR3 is TGTGCCAGCAGCTTCCGACAGGGGGACACTGAAGCTTTCTTT.

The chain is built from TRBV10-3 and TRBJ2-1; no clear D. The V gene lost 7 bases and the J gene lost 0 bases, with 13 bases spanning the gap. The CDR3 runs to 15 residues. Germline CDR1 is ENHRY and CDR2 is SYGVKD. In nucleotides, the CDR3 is TGTGCCATCAAAATAGACTCGAGCTCCTACAATGAGCAGTTCTTC. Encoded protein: CAIKIDSSSYNEQFF.

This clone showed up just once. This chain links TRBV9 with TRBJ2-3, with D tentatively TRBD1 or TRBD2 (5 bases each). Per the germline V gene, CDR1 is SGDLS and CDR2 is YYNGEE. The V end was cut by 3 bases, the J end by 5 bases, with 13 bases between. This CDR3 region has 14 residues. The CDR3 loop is CASSEDYRLDTQYF. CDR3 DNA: TGTGCCAGCAGCGAAGACTACAGGTTAGATACGCAGTATTTT.

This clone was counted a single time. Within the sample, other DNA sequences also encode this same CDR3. The CDR3, as DNA: TGTGCCTGGAGTGGACTGCCCCCGGAGACCCAGTACTTC. Its protein product is CAWSGLPPETQYF. The genes are TRBV30 and TRBJ2-5; D ambiguous. This CDR3 is built from 13 residues. Germline assignment: CDR1 GTSNPN and CDR2 SVGIG (reference sequence). Deletions cut 1 base from V and 5 bases from J, with 11 bases between.

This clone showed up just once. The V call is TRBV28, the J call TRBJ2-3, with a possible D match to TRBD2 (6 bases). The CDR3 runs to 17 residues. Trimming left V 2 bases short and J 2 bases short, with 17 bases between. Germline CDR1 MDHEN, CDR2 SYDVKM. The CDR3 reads CASSLVMGDFLTDTQYF. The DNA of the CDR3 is TGTGCCAGCAGTTTAGTAATGGGGGACTTTCTCACAGATACGCAGTATTTT.

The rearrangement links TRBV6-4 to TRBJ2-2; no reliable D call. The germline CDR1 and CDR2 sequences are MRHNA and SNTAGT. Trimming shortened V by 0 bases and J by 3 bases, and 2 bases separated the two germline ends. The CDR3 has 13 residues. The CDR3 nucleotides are TGTGCCAGCAGTGACTCTGACACCGGGGAGCTGTTTTTT. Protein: CASSDSDTGELFF.